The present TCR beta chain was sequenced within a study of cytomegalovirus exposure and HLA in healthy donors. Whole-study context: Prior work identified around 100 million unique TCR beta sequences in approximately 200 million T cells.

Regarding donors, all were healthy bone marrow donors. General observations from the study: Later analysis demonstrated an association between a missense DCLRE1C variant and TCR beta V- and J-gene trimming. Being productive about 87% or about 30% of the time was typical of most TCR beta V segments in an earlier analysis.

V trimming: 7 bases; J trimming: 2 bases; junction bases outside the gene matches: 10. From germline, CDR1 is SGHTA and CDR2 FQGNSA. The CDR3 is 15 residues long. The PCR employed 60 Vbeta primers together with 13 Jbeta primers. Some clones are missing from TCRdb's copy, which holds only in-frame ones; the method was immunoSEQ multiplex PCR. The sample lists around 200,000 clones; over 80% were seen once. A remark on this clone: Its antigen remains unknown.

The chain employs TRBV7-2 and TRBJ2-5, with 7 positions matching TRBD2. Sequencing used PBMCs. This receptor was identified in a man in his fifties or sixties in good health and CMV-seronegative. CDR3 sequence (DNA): TGTGCCAGCAATCTAGGCGGGAGTGGGCAAGAGACCCAGTACTTC. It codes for CASNLGGSGQETQYF.